A single sample gave rise to the 8 T cell receptor beta chains below, sequenced in a study of T cells in Graves' hyperthyroidism and ophthalmopathy. The TCR beta CDR3 regions underwent amplification using RNA transcripts as the source. Using the HTBI primer set, a first-round RT-PCR was run on the TCR CDR3. TCRdb analysed the multiplex PCR reads with MiXCR anew, one entry per CDR3 protein. Of 350,000 to 450,000 distinct CDR3 sequences in the sample, about 14% are singletons; the top ten hold 9.5% to 12%. Sequenced sample: blood. Receptor source: a woman in her fifties or sixties with Graves' hyperthyroidism.

V and J are TRBV30 and TRBJ2-7, with a weak D call TRBD1 (5 bases). The CDR3 contains 12 residues. Trimming cost V 1 base and J 7 bases, with 11 bases left between them. Germline V gene lookup returns CDR1 GTSNPN and CDR2 SVGIG (reference sequence). The CDR3 DNA is TGTGCCTGGAGTGAGAGCGCAGGGGAGCAGTACTTC. Its protein product is CAWSESAGEQYF.

This clonotype was picked up many times. The chain joins TRBV6-1 to TRBJ2-3; tentative D call: TRBD2 (6 bases). Looked up from germline, CDR1 is MNHNS and CDR2 is SASEGT. The length of the CDR3 is 15 residues. V was pared by 2 bases and J by 4 bases, with 13 bases between. Written as DNA, the CDR3 is TGTGCCAGCAGTGAAAGCGTCGGGACTGCAGATACGCAGTATTTT. Protein product: CASSESVGTADTQYF.

The CDR3 sequence: CASSPGGDGPFLTPYEQYF. As DNA, the CDR3 is TGCGCCAGCAGCCCAGGGGGGGACGGACCCTTCCTTACCCCCTACGAGCAGTACTTC. The chain links TRBV5-1 to TRBJ2-7; D is tentatively TRBD1 or TRBD2 (7 bases each). Trimming cost V 4 bases and J 2 bases, with 28 bases left between them. This CDR3 has 19 amino acids. CDR1 and CDR2 from the germline V gene are SGHRS and YFSETQ.

This clonotype showed up many times. CDR3 sequence (DNA): TGCGCCAGCAGCTTGTCTAGCGGGAGTTACGAGCAGTACTTC. It is translated as CASSLSSGSYEQYF. V and J are TRBV5-1 and TRBJ2-7, with 10 positions matching TRBD2. Germline trimming cut 1 base from V and 4 bases from J; bases unmatched to any gene: 2. This CDR3 is built from 14 residues. Germline CDR1 is SGHRS and CDR2 is YFSETQ.

This clonotype was detected many times. The rearrangement links TRBV7-2 to TRBJ2-1; 9 nucleotides line up with TRBD2. Germline trimming cut 4 bases from V and 14 bases from J; bases unmatched to any gene: 9. This CDR3 has 13 amino acids. CDR1 is SGHTA, CDR2 FQGNSA, per germline. In nucleotides, the CDR3 is TGTGCCAGCAGCTCTTTTGAGCGGGAGGACAAGTTCTTC. The encoded protein is CASSSFEREDKFF.

A note on this clonotype: Just one base apart from a much larger clone, this may be a read error. The chain joins TRBV11-2 to TRBJ2-7, with D tentatively TRBD1 or TRBD2 (7 bases each). The last part of the DNA fits TRBJ2-1 better; the J call may be wrong. CDR1 SGHAT and CDR2 FQNNGV come from the germline V gene. This CDR3 is 15 amino acids long. The CDR3, as DNA: TGTGCCAGCAGCTTCAGGGGGGGGTCTGCGTACGAGCAGTTCTTC. Translating gives CASSFRGGSAYEQFF.

Worth noting for this clonotype: A clone one base away is much larger, so this may be a read error. CDR3 in DNA: TGTGCCAGCAGCCACGGCGGGATCTCCTACGAGCAGTTCTTC. It is translated as CASSHGGISYEQFF. The chain carries TRBV5-5 and TRBJ2-7, with a weak D call TRBD2 (6 bases). The J call may not be correct, given that the DNA end is closer to TRBJ2-1. Germline CDR1 and CDR2: SGHKS and YYEKEE (reference sequence). The CDR3 length is 14 residues.

This clonotype has a count of ten or more. This chain joins TRBV28 and TRBJ1-5, with TRBD1 identical over 7 bases. Germline V gives CDR1 MDHEN, CDR2 SYDVKM. CDR3 length: 14 residues. V shed 6 bases, J shed 3 bases, and the junction held 5 bases outside the gene matches. CDR3 amino acids: CASSLGQINQPQHF. For the CDR3, the DNA is TGTGCCAGCAGCCTGGGACAGATCAATCAGCCCCAGCATTTT.